The 9 T cell receptor beta chains below were found in one sample sequenced in a study of shared clonotypes between healthy human individuals. CD45RO-negative cells were positively selected for CCR7, leaving out terminally differentiated effector memory CD45RA+ cells. Assay: immunoSEQ multiplex PCR; the TCRdb copy retains only in-frame clones and omits some. The sample contains approximately 810,000 clones, over 90% of which appear only once. Sequenced input: naive CD8+ T cells sorted from blood. These receptors were collected from a man aged 25 to 45 in good health.

J is TRBJ1-2 and V is TRBV14; D is uncertain. Per the germline V gene, CDR1 is SGHDN and CDR2 is FVKESK. This CDR3 comprises 14 residues. V lost 0 bases to trimming and J lost 6 bases, with 11 bases between them. The CDR3 bases are TGTGCCAGCAGCCAAGATCCGTTCACCGATGGCTACACCTTC. Protein sequence: CASSQDPFTDGYTF.

The chain links TRBV2 to TRBJ2-2; 7 bases are shared with TRBD1. Germline values: CDR1 SNHLY, CDR2 FYNNEI. The CDR3 extends over 18 amino acids. Trimming took 8 bases from V and 0 from J; bases not matched to a gene: 15. The CDR3 DNA reads TGTGCCAGCTCAGAGTGGGTCCCGGGACAGTCGAACACCGGGGAGCTGTTTTTT. This sequence encodes CASSEWVPGQSNTGELFF. The entire variable domain, with the rest obtained from reference TRBV2 and TRBJ2-2, is as follows: EPEVTQTPSHQVTQMGQEVILRCVPISNHLYFYWYRQILGQKVEFLVSFYNNEISEKSEIFDDQFSVERPDGSNFTLKIRSTKLEDSAMYFCASSEWVPGQSNTGELFFGEGSRLTVL.

The chain is built from TRBV10-1 and TRBJ2-5; TRBD1 is a possible D gene (6 bases). CDR3 size: 15 residues. Trimming shortened V by 6 bases and J by 4 bases, and 18 bases separated the two germline ends. Germline CDR1 WNHNN, CDR2 SYGVQD (reference sequence). CDR3 sequence (DNA): TGCGCCAGCAGCTCTACAGGGAGCTCGAGAGAGACCCAGTACTTC. It encodes CASSSTGSSRETQYF.

The V and J genes are TRBV27 and TRBJ2-7; a possible D gene is TRBD2 (6 bases). Trimming removed 0 bases from V and 3 bases from J, with 12 bases in between. Germline CDR1 is MNHEY and CDR2 is SMNVEV (reference sequence). The length of the CDR3 is 15 residues. The CDR3 loop reads CASSLSWDFLYEQYF. The CDR3 DNA reads TGTGCCAGCAGTTTATCGTGGGACTTTCTCTACGAGCAGTACTTC.

The J gene is TRBJ1-1, the V gene TRBV28; TRBD1 might be the D (5 bases). The CDR3 spans 16 residues. The germline V and J ends were trimmed by 3 bases and 11 bases, with 25 bases remaining between them. Germline V gene data show CDR1 as MDHEN and CDR2 as SYDVKM. This chain's CDR3 is CASSFEGSQGVEMAFF. The CDR3 nucleotides are TGTGCCAGCAGTTTCGAGGGGAGTCAGGGAGTCGAGATGGCTTTCTTT.

The genes are TRBV4-3 and TRBJ2-7; 8 bases align to TRBD2. The V gene end was trimmed by 1 base and the J gene end by 3 bases; junction bases not matched to a gene: 8. Germline V gene data show CDR1 as LGHNA and CDR2 as YSLEER. CDR3 size: 16 residues. CDR3 in amino acids: CASSQGSSGSVYEQYF. CDR3 coding DNA: TGCGCCAGCAGCCAAGGCTCCAGCGGGAGTGTCTACGAGCAGTACTTC.

J is TRBJ2-7 and V is TRBV12-2; the table's D call of TRBD2 was not tested on the DNA. TRBV12-2 is labeled a pseudogene. The CDR3 spans 15 residues. In DNA form, the CDR3 reads TGTGCAAGTCCTTATGTAGCGGGGAGTTCCTACGAGCAGTACTTC. Its protein is CASPYVAGSSYEQYF.

This clone was picked up one time. The V and J genes are TRBV6-5 and TRBJ2-7; no clear D gene. With 5 bases removed from V and 4 bases from J, the gap between germline ends came to 15 bases. Germline V gene data show CDR1 as MNHEY and CDR2 as SVGAGI. CDR3 length: 14 amino acids. The CDR3 DNA sequence: TGTGCCAGCAGTACCAACACGGGTGGGTACGAGCAGTACTTC. This translates into CASSTNTGGYEQYF.

V and J are TRBV28 and TRBJ1-2; the D gene is possibly TRBD1 (5 bases). The CDR3 runs 14 residues. V was cut by 1 base and J by 4 bases, with 10 bases left in between. The germline V gene encodes CDR1 MDHEN and CDR2 SYDVKM. CDR3: CASSLLFGGYGYTF. The CDR3 DNA follows: TGTGCCAGCAGTTTATTATTCGGGGGCTATGGCTACACCTTC.